The 15 T cell receptor beta chains below were found in one sample sequenced in a study of blood T cells in healthy people across ages. Through a sample-barcoded 5' primer and a J-beta primer mix, a second PCR was run for roughly 6 to 12 cycles. MiXCR, run by TCRdb on the 5' RACE reads, gives a single entry per CDR3 protein. Counted here are hundreds of thousands of distinct CDR3 sequences, more than 20% occurring once; the ten biggest clones make up 9.4%. These records were also assigned to another study, of T cells of mothers and their children.

Source material: blood. The receptor source for this set is a boy aged 5-17 years in good health.

This clonotype has more than one count but fewer than ten. V is TRBV28 and J is TRBJ1-1; 7 bases map to TRBD1. J was trimmed by 8 bases and V by 3 bases; bases with no gene match: 9. Germline CDR1 and CDR2: MDHEN and SYDVKM. This CDR3 has 14 residues. The CDR3: CASSFGTGANEAFF. CDR3 nucleotide sequence: TGTGCCAGCAGTTTTGGCACAGGGGCGAACGAAGCTTTCTTT.

The chain employs TRBV15 and TRBJ2-1; tentative D call: TRBD2 (6 bases). From germline, CDR1 is LNHNV and CDR2 YYDKDF (reference sequence). This CDR3 is built from 15 residues. V lost 4 bases, J lost 3 bases, and 13 bases lay in between. CDR3 amino acids: CATSTPPGGYNEQFF. The CDR3 bases are TGTGCCACCAGCACCCCACCCGGGGGCTACAATGAGCAGTTCTTC. Based on the CDR3 plus reference TRBV15 and TRBJ2-1, the full variable domain is DAMVIQNPRYQVTQFGKPVTLSCSQTLNHNVMYWYQQKSSQAPKLLFHYYDKDFNNEADTPDNFQSRRPNTSFCFLDIRSPGLGDTAMYLCATSTPPGGYNEQFFGPGTRLTVL.

The table lists this clonotype with a few counts. The chain links TRBV7-2 to TRBJ2-3; the match to TRBD2 covers 12 bases. Trimming took 4 bases from V and 4 from J; bases not matched to a gene: 6. From germline, CDR1 is SGHTA and CDR2 FQGNSA. The CDR3 runs 16 residues. In DNA form, the CDR3 reads TGTGCCAGCAGCTACCAGACTAGCGGGAGTTCAGATACGCAGTATTTT. Its protein product is CASSYQTSGSSDTQYF.

This clonotype has more than one count but fewer than ten. The rearrangement uses TRBV29-1 and TRBJ1-4; 7 bases are a match to TRBD1. The junction had 3 bases not matched to a gene; V was cut back by 4 bases and J by 4 bases. This CDR3 is 13 amino acids long. Germline CDR1 reads SQVTM; CDR2 reads ANQGSEA. CDR3 in DNA: TGCAGCGTTGTCCAGGGGGGTAATGAAAAACTGTTTTTT. Translated: CSVVQGGNEKLFF.

This clonotype has just a few counts. The rearrangement uses TRBV7-2 and TRBJ1-4, with 9 bases lining up with TRBD1. The trim removed 9 bases at V and 8 bases at J, leaving 10 bases unmatched. The CDR3 spans 14 residues. Germline CDR1 reads SGHTA; CDR2 reads FQGNSA. The CDR3: CASSPRTGVEKLFF. The CDR3, as DNA: TGTGCCAGTAGCCCCCGGACAGGGGTCGAAAAACTGTTTTTT.

This clonotype appeared a few times. The genes are TRBV6-6 and TRBJ2-3; no clear D. Trimming pared 5 bases from V and 8 bases from J, leaving 17 bases between. Germline assignment: CDR1 MNHNY and CDR2 SVGAGI (reference sequence). The CDR3 totals 14 residues. The CDR3 DNA reads as TGTGCCAGCAGTCCGGGTGGATCCAGCCTTACGCAGTATTTT. Translation gives CASSPGGSSLTQYF.

The chain is built from TRBV11-1 and TRBJ2-7; D unresolved. V lost 5 bases to trimming and J lost 6 bases, with 14 bases between them. The CDR3 covers 13 residues. Germline CDR1 SGHAT, CDR2 FQDESV (reference sequence). The DNA for the CDR3 is TGTGCCAGCAGCACCACCCGATATCTCGAGCAGTACTTC. This translates into CASSTTRYLEQYF.

In regard to this clonotype: At one of its ends the junction is not consistent with the germline gene, which may arise from a read error. J is TRBJ2-5 and V is TRBV10-3; TRBD1 agrees at 11 bases. This CDR3 is 18 amino acids long. Germline CDR1 and CDR2: ENHRY and SYGVKD. CDR3 in DNA: TGCGCCATCAGCGCGACACCTTTACCGGGACAGGGGGAAGAGACCCAGTACTTC. As protein: CAISATPLPGQGEETQYF.

The rearrangement uses TRBV20-1 and TRBJ2-5, with TRBD1 matching 7 bases. The DNA end is more similar to TRBJ2-7, so the J call may be wrong. The CDR3 covers 14 residues. The germline V gene has CDR1 DFQATT and CDR2 SNEGSKA (reference sequence). In nucleotides, the CDR3 is TGCAGTGCTAGACCGACCGACAGGGACTACGAGCAGTACTTC. Encoded protein: CSARPTDRDYEQYF.

The V call is TRBV3-1, the J call TRBJ2-5; D unclear. Looked up from germline, CDR1 is LGHDT and CDR2 is YNNKEL (reference sequence). Trimming took off 1 base at V and 2 bases at J, with 8 bases between the two ends. This CDR3 has 14 residues. This CDR3 reads CASSQGRLQETQYF. Here the CDR3 DNA reads TGTGCCAGCAGCCAAGGTCGACTGCAAGAGACCCAGTACTTC.

This clonotype was recorded a few times. The CDR3 reads CASSLDDYEQFF. CDR3 DNA: TGTGCCAGCAGCCTGGACGACTATGAGCAGTTCTTC. The chain uses TRBV3-1 and TRBJ2-1; D call uncertain. This CDR3 spans 12 amino acids. Trimming left V 4 bases short and J 8 bases short, with 9 bases between. CDR1 is LGHDT and CDR2 is YNNKEL in the germline V gene (reference sequence).

In this sample, this clonotype turned up a few times. The DNA of the CDR3 is TGTGCCAGTAGTGGACGACAGGAGGACAATGAGCAGTTCTTC. This encodes CASSGRQEDNEQFF. The V and J genes are TRBV19 and TRBJ2-1, with TRBD1 as a possible D gene (6 bases). Germline-derived CDR1 and CDR2 are LNHDA and SQIVND (reference sequence). This CDR3 has 14 amino acids. V shed 5 bases and J shed 5 bases, with 13 bases lying between them.

This clonotype occurred a few times. V usage is TRBV20-1 and J usage is TRBJ2-2; TRBD1 might be the D (7 bases). Per germline, CDR1 DFQATT and CDR2 SNEGSKA (reference sequence). The V and J ends lost 6 bases and 6 bases respectively, with 17 bases between them. The CDR3 runs 14 residues. CDR3 coding DNA: TGCAGTGCCCAACGACAGGGCGGGGCCGGGGAGCTGTTTTTT. It is translated as CSAQRQGGAGELFF.

The chain's CDR3 is CASSPGQGVQTQYF. CDR3 sequence (DNA): TGTGCCAGCAGCCCGGGACAGGGGGTGCAGACCCAGTACTTC. The J gene is TRBJ2-5, the V gene TRBV11-2, with 11 bases fitting TRBD1. The length of the CDR3 is 14 residues. Germline V gene data show CDR1 as SGHAT and CDR2 as FQNNGV. J gave up 6 bases and V 5 bases, and 5 bases lay outside the gene matches. Variable domain in full (rest from reference TRBV11-2 and TRBJ2-5): EAGVAQSPRYKIIEKRQSVAFWCNPISGHATLYWYQQILGQGPKLLIQFQNNGVVDDSQLPKDRFSAERLKGVDSTLKIQPAKLEDSAVYLCASSPGQGVQTQYFGPGTRLLVL.

The chain carries TRBV3-1 and TRBJ1-5; weak D call: TRBD1 (5 bases). Between the trimmed V and J ends, which lost 2 bases and 1 base, there was a span of 12 bases. The CDR3 spans 16 residues. From germline, CDR1 is LGHDT and CDR2 YNNKEL (reference sequence). Here the CDR3 reads CASSQSRDGSNQPQHF. CDR3 nucleotides: TGTGCCAGCAGCCAAAGTAGGGACGGAAGCAATCAGCCCCAGCATTTT.